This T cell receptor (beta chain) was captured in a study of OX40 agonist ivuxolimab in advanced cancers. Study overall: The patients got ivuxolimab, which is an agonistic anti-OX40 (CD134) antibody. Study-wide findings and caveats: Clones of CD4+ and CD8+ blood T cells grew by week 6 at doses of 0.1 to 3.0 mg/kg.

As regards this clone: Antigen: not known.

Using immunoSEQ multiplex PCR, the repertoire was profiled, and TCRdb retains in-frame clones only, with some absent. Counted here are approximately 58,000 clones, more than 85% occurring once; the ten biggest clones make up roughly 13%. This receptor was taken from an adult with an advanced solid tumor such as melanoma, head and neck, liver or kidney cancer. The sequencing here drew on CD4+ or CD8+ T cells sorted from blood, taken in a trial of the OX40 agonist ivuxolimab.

The CDR3 loop is CASSQGRSSGNTIYF. The CDR3 region has the DNA TGCGCCAGCAGCCAAGGCCGGAGCTCTGGAAACACCATATATTTT. The J gene is TRBJ1-3, the V gene TRBV4-1; D gene ambiguous. Germline lookup yields CDR1 MGHRA and CDR2 YSYEKL. This CDR3 has 15 residues. Between the trimmed V and J ends, which lost 1 base and 0 bases, there was a span of 7 bases.